This record looks at one T cell receptor beta chain sequence and its context. Antigen specificity is unknown. The data are from a study of vaccination and CD4 T cells after COVID-19. There are 14 residues in the CDR3. The germline V gene encodes CDR1 LNHDA and CDR2 SQIVND (reference sequence). V was trimmed by 6 bases and J by 0 bases, leaving 11 bases between them. Indicated treatment: roughly ten-day PBMC culture with coronavirus spike peptide pools or control peptides (ViraFEST assay). Sequencing of the DNA from cultured CD4+ T cells was carried out with the Oncomine TCR Beta short-read assay. The template was genomic DNA from cultured CD4+ T cells. MiXCR was run by TCRdb on the PCR reads, yielding one entry per CDR3 protein. This sample yields fewer than 15,000 distinct CDR3 sequences, of which about 79% are seen a single time; around 28% belongs to the top ten.

This receptor was obtained from a human donor who had recovered from COVID-19. V is TRBV19 and J is TRBJ1-1; D is possibly TRBD1 (5 bases). The sequenced sample was CD4+ T cells from blood, cultured in vitro. In DNA, the CDR3 is TGTGCCAGTAGATTACGGGGCATGAACACTGAAGCTTTCTTT. This gives the protein CASRLRGMNTEAFF.